This entry concerns a single TCR beta chain. Its antigen remains unidentified. The sample originates from a study of T cell responses to AZD1222 COVID-19 vaccine. The wider study: Second-dose schedules of about 4 or about 12 weeks were combined.

TCRdb's copy holds only in-frame clones and misses some; the assay was immunoSEQ multiplex PCR. The sample records about 140,000 clones, about nine tenths being singletons. Study-wide findings and caveats: Just six AZD1222 recipients were seropositive at baseline. Across the whole spike, CD4 TCRs peaked at regions 160-218 and 743-854.

CDR1 is MNHEY and CDR2 is SVGAGI in the germline V gene. The CDR3 is 13 residues long. Trimming cost V 8 bases and J 6 bases, with 13 bases left between them. The starting material was peripheral blood, obtained on day 0 of AZD1222 vaccination. This chain joins TRBV6-5 and TRBJ2-2; D unclear. The receptor comes from an adult in good health. The CDR3 bases are TGTGCCAGCGAACCGTCGTTGTCCGGGGAGCTGTTTTTT. This codes for CASEPSLSGELFF.